Reported below is one T cell receptor beta chain. The data were taken from a study of Ad26.COV2.S vaccination and SARS-CoV-2 variants. Whole-study context: Intramuscular Ad26.COV2.S at 5x10^10 or 1x10^11 viral particles.

The treatment: roughly 19 received Ad26.COV2.S at low or high dose, single or two shots; about 5 received placebo; per-sample allocation not given. Samples were taken on day 63 after the first vaccine or placebo injection. Sequencing was performed with immunoSEQ multiplex PCR; in TCRdb, only in-frame clones are kept and a portion is missing. This table has some 390,000 clones, around nine tenths appearing once. V lost 6 bases to trimming and J lost 0 bases, with 12 bases between them. Germline V gives CDR1 SNHLY, CDR2 FYNNEI. The CDR3 loop spans 16 amino acids. This TCR was sampled from a person aged 18-60 years who received the Ad26.COV2.S COVID-19 vaccine or a placebo. The input for sequencing was peripheral blood, taken in a trial of Ad26.COV2.S vaccine versus placebo. The genes are TRBV2 and TRBJ2-6; weak D call: TRBD2 (6 bases). CDR3 in DNA: TGTGCCAGCAGGAGGGGACTGAACTCTGGGGCCAACGTCCTGACTTTC. This gives the protein CASRRGLNSGANVLTF.